In this sample, the clone carrying this T cell receptor beta chain turned up once. What it recognizes is unknown. This specimen belongs to a study of cytomegalovirus exposure and HLA in healthy donors. The study, taken as a whole, reports: Follow-up analysis later connected one missense variant in DCLRE1C with trimming of TCR beta V- and J-genes.

Germline V CDR1 and CDR2: SGHNT, YENEEA. Trimming removed 5 bases at V and 5 bases at J, with 12 bases between. This CDR3 contains 14 residues. The study ran its PCR with 60 Vbeta and 13 Jbeta primers. Repertoires were generated with immunoSEQ multiplex PCR, while TCRdb's copy carries only in-frame clones and drops some. This sample has about 110,000 clones, with 70% to 80% found just once. The receptor comes from a man aged 50-60 years in good health and CMV-seropositive. Material for sequencing was PBMCs. V and J are TRBV11-3 and TRBJ1-4, with D possibly matching TRBD1 (5 bases). CDR3 DNA sequence: TGTGCCAGCAGCCCAGACAGCCCGAATGAAAAACTGTTTTTT. Its protein product is CASSPDSPNEKLFF. Filled out from reference TRBV11-3 and TRBJ1-4, the complete variable domain reads EAGVVQSPRYKIIEKKQPVAFWCNPISGHNTLYWYLQNLGQGPELLIRYENEEAVDDSQLPKDRFSAERLKGVDSTLKIQPAELGDSAVYLCASSPDSPNEKLFFGSGTQLSVL.